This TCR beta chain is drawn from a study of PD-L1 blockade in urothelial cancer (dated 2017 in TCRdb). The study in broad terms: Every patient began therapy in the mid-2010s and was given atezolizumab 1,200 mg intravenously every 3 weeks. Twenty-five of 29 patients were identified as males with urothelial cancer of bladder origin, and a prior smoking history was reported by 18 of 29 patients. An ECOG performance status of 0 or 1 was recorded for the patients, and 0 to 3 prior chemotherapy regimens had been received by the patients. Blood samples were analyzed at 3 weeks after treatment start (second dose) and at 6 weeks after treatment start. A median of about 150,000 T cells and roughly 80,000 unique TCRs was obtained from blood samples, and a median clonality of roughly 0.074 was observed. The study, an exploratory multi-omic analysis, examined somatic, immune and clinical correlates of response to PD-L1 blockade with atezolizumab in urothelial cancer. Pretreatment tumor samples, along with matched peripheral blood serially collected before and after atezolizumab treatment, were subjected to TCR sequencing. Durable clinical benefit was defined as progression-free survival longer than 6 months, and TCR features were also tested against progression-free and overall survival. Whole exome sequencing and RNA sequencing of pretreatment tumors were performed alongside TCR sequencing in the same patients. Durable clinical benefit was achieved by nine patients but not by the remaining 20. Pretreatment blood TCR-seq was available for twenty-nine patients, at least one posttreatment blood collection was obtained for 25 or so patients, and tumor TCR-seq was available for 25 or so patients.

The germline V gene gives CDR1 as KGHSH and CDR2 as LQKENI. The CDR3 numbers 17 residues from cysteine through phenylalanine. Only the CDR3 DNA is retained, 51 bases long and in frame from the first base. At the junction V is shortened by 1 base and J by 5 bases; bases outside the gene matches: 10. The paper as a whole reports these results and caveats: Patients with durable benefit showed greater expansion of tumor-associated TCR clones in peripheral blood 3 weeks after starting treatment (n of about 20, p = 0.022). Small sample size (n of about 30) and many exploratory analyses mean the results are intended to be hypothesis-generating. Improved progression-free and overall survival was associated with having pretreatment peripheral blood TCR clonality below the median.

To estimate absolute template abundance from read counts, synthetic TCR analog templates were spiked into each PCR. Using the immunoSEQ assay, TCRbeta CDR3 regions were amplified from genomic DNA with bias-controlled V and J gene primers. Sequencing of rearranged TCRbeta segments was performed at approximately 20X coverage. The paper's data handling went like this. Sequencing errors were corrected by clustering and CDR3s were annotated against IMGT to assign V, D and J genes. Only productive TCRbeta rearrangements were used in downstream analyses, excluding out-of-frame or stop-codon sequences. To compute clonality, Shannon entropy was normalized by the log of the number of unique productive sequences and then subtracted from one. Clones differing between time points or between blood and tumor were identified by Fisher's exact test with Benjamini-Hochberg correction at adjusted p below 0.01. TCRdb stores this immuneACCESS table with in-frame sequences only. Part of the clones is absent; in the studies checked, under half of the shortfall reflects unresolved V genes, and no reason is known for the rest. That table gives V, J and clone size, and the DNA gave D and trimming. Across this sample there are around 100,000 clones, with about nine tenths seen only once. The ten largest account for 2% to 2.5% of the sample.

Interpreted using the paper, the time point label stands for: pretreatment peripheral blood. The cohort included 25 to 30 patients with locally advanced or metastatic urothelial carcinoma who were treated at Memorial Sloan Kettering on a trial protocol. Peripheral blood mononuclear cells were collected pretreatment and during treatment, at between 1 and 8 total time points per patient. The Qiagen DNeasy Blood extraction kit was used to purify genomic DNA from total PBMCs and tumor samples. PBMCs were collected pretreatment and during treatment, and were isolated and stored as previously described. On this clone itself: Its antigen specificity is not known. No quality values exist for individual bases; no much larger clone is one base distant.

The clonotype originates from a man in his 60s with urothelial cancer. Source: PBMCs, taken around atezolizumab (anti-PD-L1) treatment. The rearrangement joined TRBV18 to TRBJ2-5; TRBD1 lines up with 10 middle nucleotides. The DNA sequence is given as TGTGCCAGCTCACCACTTCACGGGACAGGGGCTGGGGAGACCCAGTACTTC. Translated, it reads CASSPLHGTGAGETQYF.